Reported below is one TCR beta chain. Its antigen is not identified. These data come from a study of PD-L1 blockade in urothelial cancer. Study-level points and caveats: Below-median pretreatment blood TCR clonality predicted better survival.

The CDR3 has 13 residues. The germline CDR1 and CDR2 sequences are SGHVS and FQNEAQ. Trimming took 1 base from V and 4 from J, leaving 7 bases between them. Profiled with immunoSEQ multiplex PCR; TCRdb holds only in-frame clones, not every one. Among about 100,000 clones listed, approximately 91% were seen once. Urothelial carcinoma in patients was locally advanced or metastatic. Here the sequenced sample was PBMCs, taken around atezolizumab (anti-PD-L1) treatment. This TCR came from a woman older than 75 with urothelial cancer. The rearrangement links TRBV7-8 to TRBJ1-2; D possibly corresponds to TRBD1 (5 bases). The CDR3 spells CASSLVTAYGYTF. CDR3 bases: TGTGCCAGCAGCTTAGTGACAGCCTATGGCTACACCTTC.